This TCR beta chain was observed in a study of control samples from healthy donors and cancer patients. Method: immunoSEQ multiplex PCR; TCRdb's copy keeps in-frame clones and lacks some. The sample has 150,000 or so clones, over 90% seen once. V was shortened by 6 bases and J by 2 bases, with 14 bases between the two germline ends. CDR1 and CDR2 (germline): MNHEY, SVGAGI. The CDR3 is made up of 15 amino acids. This clonotype originated in a man aged 45-65 years in good health. The sequenced sample was blood. The rearrangement uses TRBV6-5 and TRBJ1-3; possible D gene TRBD1, 6 bases. CDR3 region: CASRIQGTPGNTIYF. The CDR3, as DNA: TGTGCCAGCAGGATACAGGGTACGCCTGGAAACACCATATATTTT.